What follows describes a single T cell receptor (beta chain). This record comes from a study of T cell responses to AZD1222 COVID-19 vaccine. Some clones are missing from TCRdb's copy, which holds only in-frame ones; the method was immunoSEQ multiplex PCR. The sample includes around 160,000 clones, approximately 90% seen only once; the top ten take 4% to 6%. V was cut by 5 bases and J by 0 bases, with 11 bases left in between. CDR1 is SGHTA, CDR2 FQGTGA, per germline. The CDR3 runs 15 residues. This TCR was sampled from an adult in good health. This material consisted of peripheral blood, taken on day 0 of AZD1222 vaccination. This chain links TRBV7-3 with TRBJ2-1; D gene ambiguous. CDR3 DNA: TGTGCCAGCAGCCCCAGCATCTCCTCCTACAATGAGCAGTTCTTC. Amino acid sequence: CASSPSISSYNEQFF.